What follows are 4 T cell receptor beta chains derived from one specimen sequenced in a study of tumor-infiltrating lymphocytes in primary liver carcinoma. Extraction of RNA together with DNA used about 17-31 mg of unsorted bulk tissue. TCR beta cDNA was made from roughly 500 ng total RNA with a constant-region primer. Slightly modified ARM-PCR served as the procedure for the TCR beta libraries. These libraries came from three rounds of nested multiplex PCR. For approximately 11 cycles apiece, the opening two PCR rounds ran with TRBV1-TRBV30 forward primers and a C-beta reverse primer. A single record per CDR3 protein comes from TCRdb applying MiXCR to the multiplex PCR reads. The data hold more than 95,000 distinct CDR3 sequences, with around 64% observed a single time. Sequencing was carried out using liver tumor tissue from sampling region 3. Regarding subset: tumor region T3, left-lateral pole. These receptors all stem from a woman in her sixties or seventies with primary liver carcinoma and hepatitis B virus infection.

The V gene is TRBV28, the J gene TRBJ2-3; 7 positions agree with TRBD1. After removal of 8 bases from V and 1 base from J, the junction contained 9 bases not matched to a gene. Germline V CDR1 and CDR2: MDHEN, SYDVKM. The CDR3 is made up of 15 amino acids. This chain's CDR3 is CASGDRAWGTDTQYF. The DNA for the CDR3 is TGTGCCAGCGGCGACAGGGCATGGGGCACAGATACGCAGTATTTT.

About this clonotype itself: The CDR3 ends on some other residue instead of the conserved phenylalanine or tryptophan, so this is likely a read error. The DNA is left out, because the CDR3 cannot be placed on it with certainty; the CDR3 is given as TCRdb lists it. This chain joins TRBV10-3 and TRBJ1-2. The CDR3 comprises 12 residues, both ends counted. Looked up from germline, CDR1 is ENHRY and CDR2 is SYGVKD. The CDR3 sequence is CAISYSGTAGTL.

This clonotype turned up a few times. The chain employs TRBV28 and TRBJ2-7, with D possibly matching TRBD1 (5 bases). The CDR3 extends over 13 amino acids. Germline assignment: CDR1 MDHEN and CDR2 SYDVKM. V was clipped by 5 bases and J by 10 bases, with 18 bases between them. This chain's CDR3 is CASSPSRSGLQYF. The DNA for the CDR3 is TGTGCCAGCAGTCCTTCCCGGTCAGGGCTTCAGTACTTC.

As concerns this clonotype: A read error may produce the germline difference seen at one junction end. V gene TRBV11-3 combines with J gene TRBJ2-7; no clear D gene. CDR3 length: 16 amino acids. Germline CDR1 SGHNT, CDR2 YENEEA. CDR3 residues: CASRLENGYGPYEQYF. The CDR3 DNA reads as TGTGCCAGCAGATTAGAAAATGGGTACGGGCCCTACGAGCAGTACTTC. The full variable domain, in which reference TRBV11-3 and TRBJ2-7 provide the parts outside the CDR3, is EAGVVQSPRYKIIEKKQPVAFWCNPISGHNTLYWYLQNLGQGPELLIRYENEEAVDDSQLPKDRFSAERLKGVDSTLKIQPAELGDSAVYLCASRLENGYGPYEQYFGPGTRLTVT.